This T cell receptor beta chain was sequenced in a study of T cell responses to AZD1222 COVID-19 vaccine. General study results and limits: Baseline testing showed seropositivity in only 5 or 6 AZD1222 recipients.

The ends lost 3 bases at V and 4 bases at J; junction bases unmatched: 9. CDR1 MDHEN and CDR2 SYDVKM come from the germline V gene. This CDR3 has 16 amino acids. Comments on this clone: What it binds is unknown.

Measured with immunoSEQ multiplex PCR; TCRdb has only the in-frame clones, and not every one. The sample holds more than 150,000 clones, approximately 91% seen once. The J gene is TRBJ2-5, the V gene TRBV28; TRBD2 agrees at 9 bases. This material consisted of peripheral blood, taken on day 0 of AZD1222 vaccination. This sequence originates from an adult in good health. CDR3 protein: CASSFRLAELRETQYF. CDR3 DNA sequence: TGTGCCAGCAGTTTCCGACTAGCGGAACTTAGAGAGACCCAGTACTTC.